The rows below give T cell receptor beta chains drawn from one sample of a study of T-cell reconstitution after alpha-beta-depleted transplantation in children. Via MiXCR, TCRdb re-called the PCR reads, giving one row per CDR3 protein. The table includes 400,000 to 500,000 distinct CDR3 sequences, roughly a tenth detected once. The sequenced sample was PBMCs from the stem cell graft donor, obtained from the stem cell graft. All receptors come from a human donor who donated a stem cell graft to a child with acute myeloid leukemia. Each CDR3 is given without its conserved first and last residue. Rows give clone size only sometimes, using once, few, many, or a class for an expanded clone.

clone_size,cdr3_length,v_call,j_call,cdr3_aa
many,12,TRBV28,TRBJ2-2,ASSPGGNTGELF
few,12,TRBV29-1,TRBJ2-2,SVTGGGRTGELF
few,16,TRBV10-2,TRBJ2-1,ASSEGRGLAFSYNEQF
.,9,TRBV27,TRBJ2-7,AVGLGGEQY
.,14,TRBV20-1,TRBJ2-1,SAMRGAGISYNEQF
.,12,TRBV19,TRBJ1-2,ASSVDRGNYGYT
few,16,TRBV4-3,TRBJ2-2,ASSPGLAGVRGTGELF
few,11,TRBV29-1,TRBJ1-1,SVFGQRGTEAF
few,11,TRBV29-1,TRBJ2-5,SVEDEAVMTQY
many,12,TRBV10-3,TRBJ2-3,AISEDVRGDTQY
many,12,TRBV5-1,TRBJ2-3,ASSLGYSPDTQY
.,10,TRBV9,TRBJ2-7,ASSVGPGEQY
few,14,TRBV20-1,TRBJ2-1,SARGTRGSSYNEQF
many,12,TRBV6-1,TRBJ2-1,ASMRTILENEQF
.,14,TRBV20-1,TRBJ2-3,SAPQTSGSSTDTQY
many,13,TRBV5-1,TRBJ1-1,ASSLLEQGRTEAF
few,13,TRBV25-1,TRBJ1-2,ASSKGGSLNYGYT
.,16,TRBV20-1,TRBJ2-1,SALSPGTSGNSYNEQF
.,13,TRBV12-3/TRBV12-4,TRBJ2-3,ASRLSGGAVDTQY
.,11,TRBV20-1,TRBJ2-7,SARAPSGYEQY
few,16,TRBV12-5,TRBJ1-3,ASGLVWGGRASGNTIY
many,11,TRBV20-1,TRBJ1-2,SARSLHGYGYT
few,12,TRBV7-2,TRBJ2-5,ASSLSGQGGTQY
few,12,TRBV6-1,TRBJ2-1,AIAPQGAYNEQF
.,14,TRBV7-8,TRBJ2-5,ASSSRLAGGQETQY
.,9,TRBV30,TRBJ2-2,AWSDNGELF
.,12,TRBV7-6,TRBJ2-1,ASSPSPNGNEQF
few,16,TRBV3-1,TRBJ1-3,ASSQEWAGKRSGNTIY
few,14,TRBV7-2,TRBJ2-7,ASSLGLRGGAYEQY
.,13,TRBV20-1,TRBJ2-3,SARGGTSGADTQY
few,14,TRBV6-1,TRBJ2-6,ASSNLAGSGANVLT
many,11,TRBV6-5,TRBJ2-1,ASSYSWSGEQF
few,15,TRBV4-1,TRBJ1-6,ASSQDWDSDYNSPLH
.,12,TRBV20-1,TRBJ1-1,SAGSGQEWTEAF
.,13,TRBV6-1,TRBJ1-2,ASSENRGRGSGYT
many,12,TRBV5-5,TRBJ2-1,ASSFVRTGYEQF
.,12,TRBV5-1,TRBJ2-5,ASSEGQGVETQY
.,10,TRBV6-2/TRBV6-3,TRBJ2-7,ASSRAHYEQY
.,10,TRBV20-1,TRBJ2-7,SAQGGGYEQY
few,17,TRBV20-1,TRBJ1-4,SARGLRDREPPTNEKLF
.,12,TRBV20-1,TRBJ1-1,SARDPGGGTEAF
few,12,TRBV11-2,TRBJ2-1,ASSRGGVSNEQF